Shown below are 20 T cell receptor beta chains from a single sample sequenced in a study of cytomegalovirus exposure and HLA in healthy donors. The PCR employed 60 Vbeta primers together with 13 Jbeta primers. Using immunoSEQ multiplex PCR, the repertoire was profiled, and TCRdb retains in-frame clones only, with some absent. The sample shows approximately 190,000 clones, about four fifths of them seen only once. The material sequenced was PBMCs. The receptors shown here come from a boy between 2 and 10 years old in good health and CMV-seronegative.

The chain recombines TRBV5-4 with TRBJ1-1; D call uncertain. Per the germline V gene, CDR1 is SGHNT and CDR2 is YYREEE (reference sequence). The length of the CDR3 is 13 residues. V was shortened by 2 bases and J by 2 bases, with 7 bases between the two germline ends. The chain's CDR3 is CASSFVQNTEAFF. CDR3 coding DNA: TGTGCCAGCAGCTTTGTCCAAAACACTGAAGCTTTCTTT.

CDR3 loop: CASIWDREGTGELFF. As DNA, the CDR3 is TGTGCCAGCATTTGGGACAGGGAGGGCACCGGGGAGCTGTTTTTT. The chain has TRBV6-1 and TRBJ2-2; 9 bases map to TRBD1. The V segment lost 7 bases and the J segment 4 bases; nucleotides outside the gene matches: 7. CDR3 length: 15 residues. Germline V gene sequence: CDR1 MNHNS, CDR2 SASEGT.

In DNA form, the CDR3 reads TGTGCCAGCAATCCTGGACTAGCGGGGCACACAGATACGCAGTATTTT. Protein product: CASNPGLAGHTDTQYF. The chain links TRBV2 to TRBJ2-3; 12 bases match TRBD2. Germline V CDR1 and CDR2: SNHLY, FYNNEI. The CDR3 is 16 amino acids. Unmatched junction bases numbered 7, after V lost 7 bases and J lost 2 bases.

This clone was observed once. The chain couples TRBV5-1 to TRBJ1-4, with D perhaps TRBD1 (6 bases). Germline assignment: CDR1 SGHRS and CDR2 YFSETQ. This CDR3 contains 14 residues. Deletions cut 5 bases from V and 5 bases from J, with 13 bases between. CDR3 in DNA: TGCGCCAGCAGTAGGGGGGGCCAGAATGAAAAACTGTTTTTT. Its translation is CASSRGGQNEKLFF.

The chain is built from TRBV9 and TRBJ2-1; 7 bases are shared with TRBD2. This CDR3 comprises 17 residues. CDR1 is SGDLS and CDR2 is YYNGEE in the germline V gene. The V and J ends lost 0 bases and 4 bases, in that order; junction bases with no gene match: 10. In DNA, the CDR3 is TGTGCCAGCAGCGTAGCCAGGACTGGGGGGGGGTACAATGAGCAGTTCTTC. Residues: CASSVARTGGGYNEQFF. The full variable domain, rest sourced from reference TRBV9 and TRBJ2-1, is DSGVTQTPKHLITATGQRVTLRCSPRSGDLSVYWYQQSLDQGLQFLIQYYNGEERAKGNILERFSAQQFPDLHSELNLSSLELGDSALYFCASSVARTGGGYNEQFFGPGTRLTVL.

CDR3: CASSRSGIGETQYF. The CDR3 DNA is TGTGCCAGCAGCCGCTCGGGGATAGGAGAGACCCAGTACTTC. The genes are TRBV5-4 and TRBJ2-5; D is perhaps TRBD2 (5 bases). Between the trimmed V and J ends, which lost 4 bases and 4 bases, there was a span of 14 bases. The germline V gene has CDR1 SGHNT and CDR2 YYREEE (reference sequence). The CDR3 is made up of 14 amino acids.

The rearrangement uses TRBV5-6 and TRBJ2-5; TRBD2 aligns across 7 bases. The CDR3 extends over 14 amino acids. Germline CDR1 reads SGHDT; CDR2 reads YYEEEE. The J segment lost 1 base and the V segment lost 4 bases, leaving 4 bases of the junction unmatched. The CDR3 coding sequence is TGTGCCAGCAGCGAGAAGCGGGGCCAAGAGACCCAGTACTTC. The encoded protein is CASSEKRGQETQYF.

The genes are TRBV5-1 and TRBJ1-2; 9 nucleotides align to TRBD1. CDR1 and CDR2 (germline): SGHRS, YFSETQ. This CDR3 region has 15 residues. V lost 3 bases and J lost 4; bases outside the gene matches: 7. The DNA of the CDR3 is TGCGCCAGCAGCTGGGGGACAGGGAAGACCTATGGCTACACCTTC. It yields the protein CASSWGTGKTYGYTF.

This chain links TRBV7-2 with TRBJ1-1; a possible D gene is TRBD1 (5 bases). The CDR3 length is 14 residues. Germline V gene data show CDR1 as SGHTA and CDR2 as FQGNSA. Trimming pared 2 bases from V and 3 bases from J, leaving 10 bases between. CDR3 sequence (DNA): TGTGCCAGCAGCTTACTAGACAGTTACACTGAAGCTTTCTTT. Its translation: CASSLLDSYTEAFF.

This clone turned up a few times. Written as DNA, the CDR3 is TGTGCCAGCAGCTTCAGACTAGCGGGGGGGCGGGGTACGCAGTATTTT. This sequence encodes CASSFRLAGGRGTQYF. This chain connects TRBV7-2 to TRBJ2-3, with 14 bases fitting TRBD2. Germline V CDR1 and CDR2: SGHTA, FQGNSA. V was clipped by 3 bases and J by 8 bases; unmatched bases: 7. CDR3 length: 16 amino acids.

The chain is built from TRBV11-2 and TRBJ2-7; no clear D. CDR1 is SGHAT and CDR2 is FQNNGV in the germline V gene. The CDR3 is 16 residues long. V gave up 3 bases and J gave up 0 bases, with 15 bases separating them. The CDR3 loop is CASSFRHGVNSYEQYF. Written as DNA, the CDR3 is TGTGCCAGCAGCTTTCGTCACGGAGTTAACTCCTACGAGCAGTACTTC.

The CDR3 loop reads CASSGTLAGAVQETQYF. The CDR3 bases are TGCGCCAGCAGCGGCACACTAGCGGGCGCCGTCCAAGAGACCCAGTACTTC. V and J are TRBV5-1 and TRBJ2-5, with 9 bases that match TRBD2. V shed 4 bases, J shed 1 base, and the junction held 11 bases outside the gene matches. Germline lookup yields CDR1 SGHRS and CDR2 YFSETQ. This CDR3 contains 17 residues.

The V gene is TRBV9, the J gene TRBJ1-2; D gene unclear. Germline CDR1 and CDR2: SGDLS and YYNGEE. The CDR3 is made up of 13 amino acids. V was trimmed by 0 bases and J by 8 bases, leaving 11 bases between them. Written as DNA, the CDR3 is TGTGCCAGCAGCGTAGTAACGGGAAGCGGCTACACCTTC. Translated: CASSVVTGSGYTF.

This chain links TRBV7-8 with TRBJ2-5, with D tentatively TRBD2 (6 bases). The CDR3 has 17 amino acids. Deletions cut 3 bases from V and 0 bases from J, with 17 bases between. Germline CDR1 and CDR2: SGHVS and FQNEAQ. DNA of the CDR3: TGTGCCAGCAGCTTCGCGGGGTCGGGGAAGTACCAAGAGACCCAGTACTTC. Translating it yields CASSFAGSGKYQETQYF.

The chain recombines TRBV19 with TRBJ1-2, with 7 nucleotides matching TRBD1. After removal of 6 bases from V and 5 bases from J, the junction contained 18 bases not matched to a gene. The CDR3 is 17 amino acids. In germline, CDR1 is LNHDA, CDR2 SQIVND (reference sequence). CDR3 sequence reads: CASSPRGTATGQYGYTF. CDR3 nucleotides: TGTGCCAGTAGCCCTAGAGGGACAGCAACGGGACAGTATGGCTACACCTTC.

This chain connects TRBV6-6 to TRBJ1-5; D is unresolved. The CDR3 contains 13 residues. Per germline, CDR1 MNHNY and CDR2 SVGAGI (reference sequence). Trimming cost V 3 bases and J 4 bases, with 7 bases left between them. The CDR3 DNA is TGTGCCAGCAGTTATGGAGGAAATCAGCCCCAGCATTTT. Translating it yields CASSYGGNQPQHF.

The CDR3 here is CASSLGGHYEQYF. DNA of the CDR3: TGTGCCAGCAGCTTAGGGGGGCACTACGAGCAGTACTTC. The chain has TRBV7-6 and TRBJ2-7; a possible D gene is TRBD1 (6 bases). Looked up from germline, CDR1 is SGHVS and CDR2 is FNYEAQ. This CDR3 spans 13 amino acids. V lost 1 base to trimming and J lost 3 bases, with 7 bases between them.

The rearrangement links TRBV19 to TRBJ1-2, with D possibly being TRBD1 (5 bases). Germline assignment: CDR1 LNHDA and CDR2 SQIVND (reference sequence). V gave up 6 bases and J gave up 4 bases, with 18 bases separating them. The CDR3 length is 15 residues. The CDR3 sequence: CASRRGRLEGYGYTF. CDR3 nucleotides: TGTGCCAGTAGAAGGGGTAGACTTGAAGGCTATGGCTACACCTTC.

This chain uses TRBV9 with TRBJ2-2; TRBD2 agrees at 13 bases. The junction had 5 bases not matched to a gene; V was cut back by 0 bases and J by 3 bases. The germline CDR1 and CDR2 sequences are SGDLS and YYNGEE. This CDR3 region has 18 residues. CDR3 DNA sequence: TGTGCCAGCAGCGTAGTAGTTGGACTAGCGGGGGACACCGGGGAGCTGTTTTTT. This gives the protein CASSVVVGLAGDTGELFF. Full variable domain (rest looked up from reference TRBV9 and TRBJ2-2): DSGVTQTPKHLITATGQRVTLRCSPRSGDLSVYWYQQSLDQGLQFLIQYYNGEERAKGNILERFSAQQFPDLHSELNLSSLELGDSALYFCASSVVVGLAGDTGELFFGEGSRLTVL.

The rearrangement joins TRBV6-5 to TRBJ2-1, with D perhaps TRBD2 (6 bases). The germline V and J ends were trimmed by 2 bases and 4 bases, with 9 bases remaining between them. This CDR3 has 14 amino acids. CDR1 and CDR2 (germline): MNHEY, SVGAGI. CDR3 loop: CASSYSGRYNEQFF. CDR3 in DNA: TGTGCCAGCAGTTACAGCGGGCGATACAATGAGCAGTTCTTC.